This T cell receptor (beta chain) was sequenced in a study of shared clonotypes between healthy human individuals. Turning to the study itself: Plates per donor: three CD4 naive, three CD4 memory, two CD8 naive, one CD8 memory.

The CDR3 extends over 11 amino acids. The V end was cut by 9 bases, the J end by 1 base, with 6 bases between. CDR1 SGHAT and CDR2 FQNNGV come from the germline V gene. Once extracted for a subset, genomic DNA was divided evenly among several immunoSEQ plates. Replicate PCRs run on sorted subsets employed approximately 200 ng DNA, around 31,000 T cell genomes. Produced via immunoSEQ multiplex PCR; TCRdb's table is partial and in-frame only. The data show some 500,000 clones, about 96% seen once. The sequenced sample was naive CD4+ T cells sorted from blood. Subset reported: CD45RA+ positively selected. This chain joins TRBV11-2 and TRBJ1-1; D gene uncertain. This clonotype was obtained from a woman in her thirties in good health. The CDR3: CASARNTEAFF. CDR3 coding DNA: TGTGCCAGTGCGAGGAACACTGAAGCTTTCTTT.